The rows below give T cell receptor beta chains drawn from one sample of a study of blood T cell repertoires in COVID-19. The method was immunoSEQ multiplex PCR; TCRdb's version includes in-frame clones alone and lacks a portion of them. The repertoire consists of 52,000 or so clones, with just under 85% occurring once and the leading ten covering 14%. The sample consisted of peripheral blood. The receptors were sampled from a human donor in a cohort sampled during active COVID-19. The CDR3 runs from the conserved cysteine through the conserved F or W. Each record gives: clone size, J gene, V gene, D gene, CDR3 DNA, CDR3 protein. D genes are given only for firm matches. Part of the rows lack a size; the others show once, few, many or a class for expanded clones.

size: once
J: TRBJ2-5
V: TRBV9
D: TRBD2
DNA: TGTGCCAGCAGCGCATCTAGCGGGGGACCCCAAGAGACCCAGTACTTC
CDR3: CASSASSGGPQETQYF

size: few
J: TRBJ2-1
V: TRBV5-1
D: TRBD1
DNA: TGCGCCAGCAGCTCCGGGACAGGGAGGTACAATGAGCAGTTCTTC
CDR3: CASSSGTGRYNEQFF

size: few
J: TRBJ1-2
V: TRBV15
D: TRBD1
DNA: TGTGCCACTCGCCAGGGGGGCAACTATGGCTACACCTTC
CDR3: CATRQGGNYGYTF

size: .
J: TRBJ2-2
V: TRBV7-3
D: .
DNA: TGTGCCAGCAGCCGGAGGGGAGGCGGGGAGCTGTTTTTT
CDR3: CASSRRGGGELFF

size: .
J: TRBJ1-1
V: TRBV3-1/TRBV3-2
D: .
DNA: TGTGCCAGCAGCCAAGGCGCGAGGGCGAACACTGAAGCTTTCTTT
CDR3: CASSQGARANTEAFF

size: .
J: TRBJ2-3
V: TRBV7-3
D: TRBD2
DNA: TGTGCCAGCGGGCCTAGCGGGGCCTCATCAGATACGCAGTATTTT
CDR3: CASGPSGASSDTQYF

size: .
J: TRBJ2-2
V: TRBV5-1
D: TRBD2
DNA: TGCGCCAGCAGCCTCCTAGCGGGAGCGAACACCGGGGAGCTGTTTTTT
CDR3: CASSLLAGANTGELFF

size: .
J: TRBJ2-6
V: TRBV11-2
D: .
DNA: TGTGCCAGCAGCTCCCGGGCCGACAGAAGGGCCAACGTCCTGACTTTC
CDR3: CASSSRADRRANVLTF

size: .
J: TRBJ2-3
V: TRBV11-2
D: .
DNA: TGTGCCAGCAGCTTAGGGGGGACGCGGGGGCGAGATACGCAGTATTTT
CDR3: CASSLGGTRGRDTQYF

size: once
J: TRBJ2-7
V: TRBV6-2/TRBV6-3
D: TRBD1
DNA: TGTGCCAGCAGCCGTACAATCGGGACAGAAGTTTCCTACGAGCAGTACTTC
CDR3: CASSRTIGTEVSYEQYF

size: .
J: TRBJ1-2
V: TRBV18
D: .
DNA: TGTGCCAGCTCACCGGCGGCCGGCTACACCTTC
CDR3: CASSPAAGYTF

size: .
J: TRBJ2-7
V: TRBV7-2
D: .
DNA: TGTGCCAGCAGCTTAGCGCTCTCTGCTGGAGCCCCAGGGCGATCGTACTTC
CDR3: CASSLALSAGAPGRSYF

size: .
J: TRBJ2-1
V: TRBV19
D: TRBD1
DNA: TGTGCCAGTAGACCGGGACAGGGATACAATGAGCAGTTCTTC
CDR3: CASRPGQGYNEQFF

size: .
J: TRBJ2-1
V: TRBV27
D: TRBD2
DNA: TGTGCCAGCAGTTTGAGGGGACTAGCGGGAGAAGAGCAGTTCTTC
CDR3: CASSLRGLAGEEQFF

size: .
J: TRBJ2-7
V: TRBV7-2
D: TRBD2
DNA: TGTGCCAGCAGCGGGAGCGGGGGGCCCTACGAGCAGTACTTC
CDR3: CASSGSGGPYEQYF

size: medium-sized
J: TRBJ1-2
V: TRBV19
D: TRBD1
DNA: TGTGCCAGTACGGGACAGGACTATGGCTACACCTTC
CDR3: CASTGQDYGYTF

size: few
J: TRBJ1-5
V: TRBV9
D: .
DNA: TGTGCCAGCAGCGTTAATGGACAGAAAAATCAGCCCCAGCATTTT
CDR3: CASSVNGQKNQPQHF

size: .
J: TRBJ1-3
V: TRBV5-1
D: .
DNA: TGCGCCAGCAGCTTGAGCGGCGGCTCTGGAAACACCATATATTTT
CDR3: CASSLSGGSGNTIYF

size: .
J: TRBJ2-1
V: TRBV7-9
D: TRBD1
DNA: TGTGCCAGCAGCTTCACAGGGGGCCCCTACAATGAGCAGTTCTTC
CDR3: CASSFTGGPYNEQFF

size: .
J: TRBJ1-2
V: TRBV2
D: .
DNA: TGTGCCAGCAGCGGGGGGGAAGGAGAGGGCTACACCTTC
CDR3: CASSGGEGEGYTF

size: .
J: TRBJ2-3
V: TRBV6-2/TRBV6-3
D: TRBD2
DNA: TGTGCCAGCAGTTACCGTGGGAGGGGCACAGATACGCAGTATTTT
CDR3: CASSYRGRGTDTQYF

size: .
J: TRBJ2-2
V: TRBV19
D: TRBD1
DNA: TGTGCCAGTAGTAGGGACAGGGGGGACACCGGGGAGCTGTTTTTT
CDR3: CASSRDRGDTGELFF

size: once
J: TRBJ2-4
V: TRBV19
D: TRBD2
DNA: TGTGCCAGTAGTATTACTAGCGGGAGGGGCAAAAACATTCAGTACTTC
CDR3: CASSITSGRGKNIQYF

size: .
J: TRBJ1-5
V: TRBV29-1
D: .
DNA: TGCAGCGTTGGATGGGGCAGCGATAGCAATCAGCCCCAGCATTTT
CDR3: CSVGWGSDSNQPQHF

size: .
J: TRBJ2-7
V: TRBV14
D: TRBD1
DNA: TGTGCCAGCAGTCCGGGACAGGGGGCGACCGAGCAGTACTTC
CDR3: CASSPGQGATEQYF

size: .
J: TRBJ2-3
V: TRBV11-2
D: .
DNA: TGTGCCAGCAGCTTCCCCGAGAATCCTAGCACAGATACGCAGTATTTT
CDR3: CASSFPENPSTDTQYF

size: .
J: TRBJ2-3
V: TRBV5-5
D: .
DNA: TGTGCCAGCAGCTTGGTGTCCCTAGCCCGGGATACGCAGTATTTT
CDR3: CASSLVSLARDTQYF

size: .
J: TRBJ1-2
V: TRBV18
D: .
DNA: TGTGCCAGCTCACCACCTGACAGTTATGGCTACACCTTC
CDR3: CASSPPDSYGYTF

size: .
J: TRBJ2-7
V: TRBV5-1
D: .
DNA: TGCGCCAGCAGCTCCTCCGACAGGCGATACTACGAGCAGTACTTC
CDR3: CASSSSDRRYYEQYF

size: .
J: TRBJ2-7
V: TRBV18
D: TRBD2
DNA: TGTGCCAGCTCACTGTTCGGGACTAGCGGGAGTTCGTCCTACTACGAGCAGTACTTC
CDR3: CASSLFGTSGSSSYYEQYF

size: .
J: TRBJ2-3
V: TRBV7-2
D: TRBD2
DNA: TGTGCCAGCAGCTTAGCGCTAGCGGTCCGCACAGATACGCAGTATTTT
CDR3: CASSLALAVRTDTQYF

size: .
J: TRBJ2-2
V: TRBV4-2
D: TRBD2
DNA: TGTGCCAGCAGCCAAGAGAGCGGGAGAATTGACACCGGGGAGCTGTTTTTT
CDR3: CASSQESGRIDTGELFF

size: .
J: TRBJ1-1
V: TRBV28
D: .
DNA: TGTGCCAGCAGTTTCGGAGGTATGGGGTACACTGAAGCTTTCTTT
CDR3: CASSFGGMGYTEAFF

size: .
J: TRBJ2-7
V: TRBV7-8
D: TRBD1
DNA: TGTGCCAGCAGCTTAGTGGGACAGGGGTCCTACGAGCAGTACTTC
CDR3: CASSLVGQGSYEQYF

size: .
J: TRBJ2-7
V: TRBV12-3/TRBV12-4
D: .
DNA: TGTGCCAGCAGTTTCGGCGGCCCGGGCGAGCAGTACTTC
CDR3: CASSFGGPGEQYF

size: .
J: TRBJ2-7
V: TRBV28
D: .
DNA: TGTGCCAGCAGTTCCCCGGGACTTAACTCCTACGAGCAGTACTTC
CDR3: CASSSPGLNSYEQYF

size: .
J: TRBJ1-2
V: TRBV6-1
D: TRBD1
DNA: TGTGCCAGCAGTGACCTTGACAGGGGGCTTGGCTACACCTTC
CDR3: CASSDLDRGLGYTF

size: few
J: TRBJ1-1
V: TRBV6-2/TRBV6-3
D: TRBD1
DNA: TGTGCCAGCAGTAGGACAGGGAACACTGAAGCTTTCTTT
CDR3: CASSRTGNTEAFF

size: .
J: TRBJ2-3
V: TRBV4-1
D: TRBD2
DNA: TGCGCCAGCAGCCAAGATCAAATCAAGCGGGGGGTCTGGTATGTAACAGATACGCAGTATTTT
CDR3: CASSQDQIKRGVWYVTDTQYF

size: .
J: TRBJ2-1
V: TRBV7-9
D: .
DNA: TGTGCCAGCAGCACGCCCCCCGGGACCTGGGGGGATGAGCAGTTCTTC
CDR3: CASSTPPGTWGDEQFF

size: .
J: TRBJ1-5
V: TRBV6-5
D: .
DNA: TGTGCCAGCAATTCCCACAGTCTTAGCAATCAGCCCCAGCATTTT
CDR3: CASNSHSLSNQPQHF

size: .
J: TRBJ2-1
V: TRBV9
D: .
DNA: TGTGCCAGCAGCGTCTACACAGGGAGCGATGAGCAGTTCTTC
CDR3: CASSVYTGSDEQFF

size: .
J: TRBJ2-1
V: TRBV24-1
D: .
DNA: TGTGCCACTTCACTCTACAATGAGCAGTTCTTC
CDR3: CATSLYNEQFF

size: .
J: TRBJ1-1
V: TRBV7-2
D: .
DNA: TGTGCCAGCAGCCCTACTAAGATATTGGCTTTCTTT
CDR3: CASSPTKILAFF

size: .
J: TRBJ1-5
V: TRBV6-5
D: .
DNA: TGTGCCAGCAGTTACAAAACAGGGTTCCAGCCCCAGCATTTT
CDR3: CASSYKTGFQPQHF

size: .
J: TRBJ1-1
V: TRBV6-5
D: TRBD1
DNA: TGTGCCAGCAGTTACGACAGGGAAGGGGGATTAGCTTTCTTT
CDR3: CASSYDREGGLAFF